One sample yielded the 30 T cell receptor beta chains listed below, sequenced in a study of blood T cell repertoires in COVID-19. Profiled with immunoSEQ multiplex PCR; TCRdb holds only in-frame clones, not every one. The sample lists about 100,000 clones; almost 90% were seen once. The sequenced material came from peripheral blood. These receptors were collected from a human donor in a cohort sampled during active COVID-19.

This sequence joins TRBV3-1 (or the pseudogene TRBV3-2) and TRBJ2-1; 15 bases align to TRBD2. The CDR3 runs to 16 residues. V shed 1 base, J shed 9 bases, and the junction held 4 bases outside the gene matches. Germline CDR1 and CDR2: LGHDT and YNNKEL (reference sequence). The CDR3 region has the DNA TGTGCCAGCAGCCAAGGGACTAGCGGGAGGGTGGGTGAGCAGTTCTTC. It encodes CASSQGTSGRVGEQFF.

This clone was seen only once. In DNA form, the CDR3 reads TGCGCCAGCAGACAGGGACAGGGGTCCGGGGAGCTGTTTTTT. It is translated as CASRQGQGSGELFF. This chain joins TRBV4-1 and TRBJ2-2, with 10 bases aligning to TRBD1. Per germline, CDR1 MGHRA and CDR2 YSYEKL. J was trimmed by 6 bases and V by 6 bases; bases with no gene match: 4. This CDR3 comprises 14 residues.

The J gene is TRBJ1-5, the V gene TRBV5-1, with 7 bases lining up with TRBD1. The CDR3 extends over 16 amino acids. Germline CDR1 SGHRS, CDR2 YFSETQ. J lost 2 bases, V lost 4 bases, and 9 bases had no gene match. Here the CDR3 DNA reads TGCGCCAGCAGCCTCACCGGGACAGTTGGCAATCAGCCCCAGCATTTT. This translates into CASSLTGTVGNQPQHF.

CDR3 loop: CSVESTGKDIQYF. The CDR3 nucleotides are TGCAGCGTTGAAAGCACAGGGAAGGACATTCAGTACTTC. The chain joins TRBV29-1 to TRBJ2-4; a possible D gene is TRBD1 (6 bases). Trimming left V 2 bases short and J 8 bases short, with 13 bases between. Looked up from germline, CDR1 is SQVTM and CDR2 is ANQGSEA. The CDR3 consists of 13 residues.

V is TRBV7-9 and J is TRBJ1-2, with D unresolved. CDR1 is SEHNR, CDR2 FQNEAQ, per germline (reference sequence). Trimming left V 5 bases short and J 6 bases short, with 13 bases between. The CDR3 runs to 13 residues. This CDR3 is CASSPTRGDGYTF. For the CDR3, the DNA is TGTGCCAGCAGCCCGACCCGAGGCGATGGCTACACCTTC.

The chain carries TRBV5-4 and TRBJ1-6; D possibly corresponds to TRBD1 (6 bases). The CDR3 is 13 amino acids. Germline CDR1 and CDR2: SGHNT and YYREEE (reference sequence). The V gene lost 1 base and the J gene lost 16 bases, with 15 bases spanning the gap. Here the CDR3 reads CASSLRDRDTLHF. DNA of the CDR3: TGTGCCAGCAGCTTGCGTGACCGGGACACACTCCACTTT.

The chain has TRBV13 and TRBJ1-5; D is uncertain. Trimming cost V 0 bases and J 3 bases, with 6 bases left between them. Germline loops: CDR1 PRHDT, CDR2 FYEKMQ (reference sequence). The CDR3 loop spans 14 amino acids. The CDR3 loop reads CASSLGQTNQPQHF. In nucleotides, the CDR3 is TGTGCCAGCAGCTTAGGACAGACCAATCAGCCCCAGCATTTT.

The chain joins TRBV4-2 to TRBJ1-5; D remains unclear. V was cut by 1 base and J by 0 bases, with 10 bases left in between. Germline V gene lookup returns CDR1 LGHNA and CDR2 YNFKEQ. The length of the CDR3 is 16 residues. CDR3 DNA: TGTGCCAGCAGCCAAGGACTGTTCGGTAGCAATCAGCCCCAGCATTTT. It yields the protein CASSQGLFGSNQPQHF.

The genes are TRBV28 and TRBJ2-2; TRBD2 matches at 7 bases. CDR3 length: 15 amino acids. V gave up 9 bases and J gave up 5 bases; unmatched junction bases: 12. Per the germline V gene, CDR1 is MDHEN and CDR2 is SYDVKM. The CDR3 loop reads CARRSGTLRTGELFF. The CDR3 coding sequence is TGTGCCAGACGGAGCGGGACGCTTCGTACCGGGGAGCTGTTTTTT. The full variable domain, with the rest looked up from reference TRBV28 and TRBJ2-2, is DVKVTQSSRYLVKRTGEKVFLECVQDMDHENMFWYRQDPGLGLRLIYFSYDVKMKEKGDIPEGYSVSREKKERFSLILESASTNQTSMYLCARRSGTLRTGELFFGEGSRLTVL.

The CDR3 is CASRQSGTGGGQYF. The DNA for the CDR3 is TGTGCCAGCAGGCAATCCGGGACAGGGGGCGGACAGTACTTC. The chain joins TRBV27 to TRBJ2-7; 12 bases match TRBD1. The germline gives CDR1 MNHEY, CDR2 SMNVEV (reference sequence). The V gene end was trimmed by 6 bases and the J gene end by 10 bases; junction bases not matched to a gene: 10. This CDR3 has 14 amino acids.

The genes are TRBV28 and TRBJ2-7; 9 bases align to TRBD2. The ends lost 1 base at V and 7 bases at J; junction bases unmatched: 5. This CDR3 has 14 amino acids. Germline V gene lookup returns CDR1 MDHEN and CDR2 SYDVKM. CDR3 DNA: TGTGCCAGCAGTTTATATGGCGGGAGGGTTGAGCAGTACTTC. This gives the protein CASSLYGGRVEQYF.

The V and J genes are TRBV3-1 (or the pseudogene TRBV3-2) and TRBJ2-4, with a tentative D call TRBD2 (5 bases). Germline V gene sequence: CDR1 LGHDT, CDR2 YNNKEL (reference sequence). The V end lost 1 base, the J end lost 9 bases, and 13 bases lay between the germline ends. There are 14 residues in the CDR3. The CDR3 reads CASSQGGVEGIQYF. The CDR3 region has the DNA TGTGCCAGCAGCCAAGGTGGGGTAGAGGGCATTCAGTACTTC.

The chain is built from TRBV18 and TRBJ2-7; 13 bases match TRBD2. Germline V gene data show CDR1 as KGHSH and CDR2 as LQKENI. V dropped 6 bases and J dropped 4; count of bases not matched to a gene: 9. The CDR3 spans 16 residues. CDR3 region: CASSRNPGLAGYEQYF. The CDR3 bases are TGTGCCAGCTCCCGCAACCCGGGACTAGCGGGATACGAGCAGTACTTC. Full variable domain (rest looked up from reference TRBV18 and TRBJ2-7): NAGVMQNPRHLVRRRGQEARLRCSPMKGHSHVYWYRQLPEEGLKFMVYLQKENIIDESGMPKERFSAEFPKEGPSILRIQQVVRGDSAAYFCASSRNPGLAGYEQYFGPGTRLTVT.

CDR3 bases: TGTGCCACCAGCACCGGCAATATAGCGGCAGATACGCAGTATTTT. Translating gives CATSTGNIAADTQYF. The rearrangement uses TRBV15 and TRBJ2-3; the D gene is possibly TRBD2 (6 bases). Per the germline V gene, CDR1 is LNHNV and CDR2 is YYDKDF (reference sequence). This CDR3 contains 15 residues. Trimming removed 4 bases from V and 4 bases from J, with 15 bases in between.

The J gene is TRBJ2-1, the V gene TRBV18; D possibly corresponds to TRBD2 (6 bases). V lost 5 bases and J lost 2, with 19 bases in between. The CDR3 is made up of 17 amino acids. In germline, CDR1 is KGHSH, CDR2 LQKENI. The CDR3, as DNA: TGTGCCAGCTCAAATCGGGTTAGCGGAGGGGCCTACAATGAGCAGTTCTTC. Protein: CASSNRVSGGAYNEQFF.

The gene calls are TRBV14 and TRBJ2-3, with TRBD2 matching over 7 bases. This CDR3 has 14 amino acids. The germline CDR1 and CDR2 sequences are SGHDN and FVKESK. V dropped 6 bases and J dropped 1; count of bases not matched to a gene: 4. For the CDR3, the DNA is TGTGCCAGCAGGATGGCGGGGGGCACAGATACGCAGTATTTT. Encoded protein: CASRMAGGTDTQYF.

This clone has only one observation. This chain links TRBV14 with TRBJ1-2, with D unresolved. Trimming stripped 4 bases from V and 2 bases from J, with 14 bases between. Germline V gives CDR1 SGHDN, CDR2 FVKESK. The CDR3 runs 15 residues. CDR3 nucleotides: TGTGCCAGCAGCCGGGGAGGTGAATCCAACTATGGCTACACCTTC. Protein sequence: CASSRGGESNYGYTF.

The V and J genes are TRBV7-2 and TRBJ2-1; 13 nucleotides agree with TRBD2. Germline V gene lookup returns CDR1 SGHTA and CDR2 FQGNSA. Trimming removed 5 bases from V and 10 bases from J; junction bases left unmatched: 8. The CDR3 spans 15 residues. The chain's CDR3 is CASSPWTSGSGEQFF. In nucleotides, the CDR3 is TGTGCCAGCAGCCCATGGACTAGCGGGAGTGGGGAGCAGTTCTTC.

The rearrangement links TRBV27 to TRBJ2-7, with D possibly matching TRBD2 (6 bases). The CDR3 sequence is 13 residues long. The V end lost 3 bases, the J end lost 9 bases, and 15 bases lay between the germline ends. Germline V gene sequence: CDR1 MNHEY, CDR2 SMNVEV (reference sequence). The CDR3 is CASSFRDSLRQYF. CDR3 nucleotide sequence: TGTGCCAGCAGTTTTAGGGACTCGTTGCGGCAGTACTTC.

The rearrangement joins TRBV7-2 to TRBJ1-2, with D perhaps matching TRBD1 (5 bases). This CDR3 has 15 residues. From germline, CDR1 is SGHTA and CDR2 FQGNSA. V was trimmed by 1 base and J by 5 bases, leaving 14 bases between them. Here the CDR3 reads CASSLVGGTEYGYTF. The CDR3, as DNA: TGTGCCAGCAGCTTAGTGGGAGGGACCGAGTATGGCTACACCTTC.

The genes are TRBV10-3 and TRBJ2-7; 7 bases are shared with TRBD2. Germline loops: CDR1 ENHRY, CDR2 SYGVKD. Unmatched junction bases numbered 5, after V lost 7 bases and J lost 2 bases. The CDR3 sequence is 13 residues long. The CDR3 region has the DNA TGTGCCATCAACCACGGGACTACCTACGAGCAGTACTTC. This encodes CAINHGTTYEQYF.

V is TRBV29-1 and J is TRBJ1-1; D call uncertain. The germline V and J ends were trimmed by 7 bases and 4 bases, with 10 bases remaining between them. CDR1 and CDR2 from the germline V gene are SQVTM and ANQGSEA. The CDR3 has 11 residues. CDR3 loop: CSAVDFTEAFF. CDR3 in DNA: TGCAGCGCCGTAGACTTCACTGAAGCTTTCTTT.

The V and J genes are TRBV7-2 and TRBJ1-1; D not certain. Per germline, CDR1 SGHTA and CDR2 FQGNSA. The CDR3 is made up of 16 amino acids. The V end was cut by 5 bases, the J end by 2 bases, with 18 bases between. The CDR3 DNA sequence: TGTGCCAGCAGCCTTTCACCCAACCGAGGAAACACTGAAGCTTTCTTT. This codes for CASSLSPNRGNTEAFF.

This chain uses TRBV19 with TRBJ2-3, with 10 nucleotides matching TRBD1. Trimming at V came to 5 bases and at J to 4 bases, leaving 9 bases not matched to a gene. Germline CDR1 and CDR2: LNHDA and SQIVND (reference sequence). The CDR3 consists of 16 residues. CDR3 in amino acids: CASSGVPGQGSDTQYF. DNA for the CDR3: TGTGCCAGTAGTGGCGTACCGGGACAGGGGTCAGATACGCAGTATTTT.

The genes are TRBV30 and TRBJ2-7; 10 bases agree with TRBD2. Trimming at V came to 3 bases and at J to 6 bases, leaving 11 bases not matched to a gene. The CDR3 runs 15 residues. CDR1 is GTSNPN, CDR2 SVGIG, per germline (reference sequence). CDR3 sequence reads: CAWSDSLAGVGEQYF. CDR3 nucleotide sequence: TGTGCCTGGAGCGACTCGCTAGCGGGAGTGGGCGAGCAGTACTTC.

This chain uses TRBV7-2 with TRBJ2-5; 7 bases are shared with TRBD2. The CDR3 contains 14 residues. Germline V gene data show CDR1 as SGHTA and CDR2 as FQGNSA. V lost 11 bases to trimming and J lost 2 bases; unmatched junction nucleotides: 11. DNA for the CDR3: TGTGCCTCCACAACTGCCGGGGGGCAAGAGACCCAGTACTTC. Protein sequence: CASTTAGGQETQYF.

This chain joins TRBV5-1 and TRBJ2-7; TRBD2 aligns across 10 bases. Germline trimming cut 0 bases from V and 4 bases from J; bases unmatched to any gene: 13. CDR1 SGHRS and CDR2 YFSETQ come from the germline V gene. The CDR3 covers 18 residues. The CDR3 loop is CASSLELFSGRVRYEQYF. CDR3 bases: TGCGCCAGCAGCTTGGAGTTGTTCAGCGGGAGGGTAAGGTACGAGCAGTACTTC.

The chain carries TRBV30 and TRBJ1-5, with a possible D match to TRBD1 (5 bases). CDR3 length: 14 amino acids. Germline V gene lookup returns CDR1 GTSNPN and CDR2 SVGIG (reference sequence). V shed 2 bases and J shed 0 bases, with 8 bases lying between them. The CDR3 sequence is CAWSQGDSNQPQHF. The CDR3 DNA sequence: TGTGCCTGGAGTCAAGGGGATAGCAATCAGCCCCAGCATTTT.

The V gene is TRBV7-6, the J gene TRBJ2-7; a weak D match, TRBD1 (5 bases). Germline lookup yields CDR1 SGHVS and CDR2 FNYEAQ. V lost 1 base to trimming and J lost 4 bases, with 14 bases between them. This CDR3 has 15 residues. CDR3 residues: CASSLEGRAAYEQYF. The CDR3 coding sequence is TGTGCCAGCAGCTTAGAGGGGCGCGCGGCTTACGAGCAGTACTTC. Filled out from reference TRBV7-6 and TRBJ2-7, the complete variable domain reads GAGVSQSPRYKVTKRGQDVALRCDPISGHVSLYWYRQALGQGPEFLTYFNYEAQQDKSGLPNDRFSAERPEGSISTLTIQRTEQRDSAMYRCASSLEGRAAYEQYFGPGTRLTVT.

The rearrangement joins TRBV29-1 to TRBJ2-1; TRBD2 agrees at 7 bases. CDR3 length: 13 amino acids. From germline, CDR1 is SQVTM and CDR2 ANQGSEA. The V segment lost 3 bases and the J segment 4 bases; nucleotides outside the gene matches: 3. The CDR3 DNA sequence: TGCAGCGTTGAGCCTAGCGGATACAATGAGCAGTTCTTC. Encoded protein: CSVEPSGYNEQFF.